This T cell receptor beta chain was recorded in a study of CD8 T cells in ankylosing spondylitis. Germline CDR1 is LNHNV and CDR2 is YYDKDF (reference sequence). The CDR3 has 15 amino acids. Trimming left V 3 bases short and J 7 bases short, with 19 bases between. Whole-study results and caveats: In ankylosing spondylitis blood, a motif of eight highly homologous TCR beta variants appeared characteristic.

As for this clonotype: Its matching antigen is unknown.

MiXCR, run by TCRdb on the 5' RACE reads, gives a single entry per CDR3 protein. Seen here are just over 350,000 distinct CDR3 sequences, more than 20% observed once, and the top ten hold roughly 14%. The chain uses TRBV15 and TRBJ2-7; perhaps TRBD1 as D (5 bases). The sequenced sample consisted of blood, either unsorted or a sorted T cell fraction (not recorded which). The sequence derives from a male donor with ankylosing spondylitis or in good health (not recorded which). CDR3 amino acids: CATSRSASGYLEQYF. In nucleotides, the CDR3 is TGTGCCACCAGCAGGTCAGCCTCAGGGTACTTGGAGCAGTACTTC.